This T cell receptor (beta chain) was sequenced for a study of cytomegalovirus exposure and HLA in healthy donors (dated by TCRdb to about 2017). With regard to the full study: An earlier analysis of 587 of the donors reported under 300 Gb of sequence data and 95 million to 140 million unique TCR beta sequences obtained from approximately 180 million T cells. About 300 gigabases of sequencing data and some 85 million unique TCR sequences were included in an early release covering roughly 600 HLA-typed donors. The genetic ancestry cluster associated with self-reported Caucasian donors included over 80% of the 398 genotyped donors. The aim of the study was to test whether cataloging public T cell receptors could identify signatures of past pathogen exposure. The study used immunosequencing to profile the T cell repertoires of approximately 690 subjects and linked those repertoires to cytomegalovirus serostatus. Along with the 666-subject first cohort, a separate validation cohort of around 120 different subjects was used. The study combined high-throughput TCR immunosequencing, statistical association of individual TCRs with disease status, and machine learning to predict cytomegalovirus infection status. To study patterns of TCR occurrence, a later analysis re-analyzed previously published TCR beta repertoires from several hundred donors and added high-resolution HLA genotyping. In the later analysis, no new phenotypic data were used to find candidate immune exposures; instead, reliance was placed on TCR beta sequences and their occurrence across donors. An earlier analysis of about 620 of the donors applied high-throughput TCR beta sequencing to assess whether each TCR beta V gene segment acted as functional or pseudogenic. Donor age, sex, ethnicity and CMV serostatus were compiled alongside the repertoire data. Genome-wide SNP genotypes for about 65% of the 666 donors were used in a later genetic analysis, which treated that subset as a discovery cohort. Every repertoire in the discovery cohort had been generated on one and the same sequencing platform. Both class I and class II loci were covered by HLA typing, at four-digit resolution. Typing coverage differed by locus: A, B, C, DRB1 and DQB1 were typed in roughly 620-630 donors, DQA1 in about 510, DPA1 in 600 to 610, and DPB1 in 450 to 480. Roughly 5 DR-DQ haplotypes were handled as single units for association and clustering, since linkage in the cohort was strong. On average, 235,054 unique TCR beta nucleotide sequences were sequenced per donor among 398 genotyped donors of the cohort, with around 19% of those sequences being non-productive. The study at large found these results: CMV serostatus was the only immune exposure information available for the cohort. In an earlier analysis of 587 of the donors, most TCR beta V segments appeared in productive rearrangements about 87% or about 30% of the time, broadly matching IMGT annotations. Linkage disequilibrium might explain the correlated functional status among segregating V segments, but an unknown experimental factor could not be ruled out. Most CMV-associated TCR beta chains appeared to be HLA-restricted in a later analysis, and the HLA associations seemed to be driven largely by CMV exposure. This cohort had only TCR beta chains sequenced, and the lack of alpha or paired-chain data limited which features could be detected. The sequencing pipeline was judged likely to have produced a cluster of highly shared sequence variants as a technical artifact. Presence/absence analyses assumed roughly uniform sequencing depth across donors, an assumption that may not hold. Because some donors lacked HLA typing at each locus, the association tests relied only on the typed subset. It was suggested by the authors that the approach could potentially be generalized to other disease states and immunological phenotypes. In a later analysis, HLA-associated TCR beta chains were found to be more clonally expanded and to have lower generation probabilities than equally common non-associated chains. A later analysis associated 15,000 or so TCR beta sequences with specific HLA alleles at a false discovery rate of 0.05. A further reported finding was that TCR beta sequences accurately predicted the HLA-A and HLA-B alleles for most subjects in the first cohort. Because counts were too low, around 18 rarely observed V segments, including chromosome 9 orphons, were left out of the earlier analysis of over 550 of the donors. In both the original and validation cohorts, the classifier was reported to diagnose cytomegalovirus status with high specificity and sensitivity. When HLA alleles, especially DR and DQ, strongly co-occurred, attributing TCR associations to individual alleles was difficult. In a later analysis, TCR association rates were found to vary across HLA loci, with the most associated TCRs seen for DRB1 alleles and the fewest for HLA-C alleles. Compared with the 666-donor mean, donors in an Asian-associated ancestry cluster had fewer N-insertions in productive TCRs, according to a later genetic analysis. An association between a missense DCLRE1C variant and V-gene and J-gene trimming of TCR beta chains was found in a later genetic analysis and replicated in an independent cohort. A later analysis reported that several top co-occurrence clusters appeared linked to parvovirus B19, influenza, CMV and Epstein-Barr virus. Most TCR sequences were seen in very few donors, while some public TCRs were found in many individuals. The study listed 150 to 200 TCR beta chains as associated with cytomegalovirus. The 87-base-pair reads could not distinguish some IMGT-functional V segments, including TRBV6-2 and TRBV6-3, so those segments were excluded. Three of the identified cytomegalovirus-associated TCR beta chains were confirmed in vitro to be specific for cytomegalovirus antigens.

Library preparation was by the immunoSEQ multiplex PCR assay. For the multiplex PCR, a mixture combining 60 forward primers for TCR Vbeta segments and 13 reverse primers for TCR Jbeta segments was used. The CDR3 region of rearranged TCR beta genes was amplified from genomic DNA with a multiplex PCR assay. On the Illumina HiSeq System, the amplified TCR beta libraries were sequenced as 87-base-pair reads. As for how the authors treated the data: A later analysis tallied roughly 80 million unique TCR beta chains across the roughly 610 repertoires, and approximately 9.9 million of those chains were shared by two or more donors. A nearest-neighbor algorithm error-corrected the raw reads and collapsed the reads into unique sequences, merging closely related sequences to remove PCR and sequencing errors. To assign V, D and J gene segments, CDR3 sequences were aligned to IMGT reference sequences. Each retained sequence needed at least a six-nucleotide match to both a V gene segment and a J gene segment. A rearrangement counted as productive if the CDR3 had no stop codons and remained in frame with V and J, and every other rearrangement counted as non-productive. CDR3 was defined by IMGT convention, running from the second conserved V-encoded cysteine to the conserved J-encoded phenylalanine. The earlier analysis of about 610 of the donors excluded sequences that lacked an unambiguous match to a single V gene segment. In an earlier analysis of several hundred of the donors, a V segment was called functional when productive rearrangements were above 56.7%, and segregating when the standard deviation between donors exceeded 5%. A statistical classification framework was built for diagnosing cytomegalovirus status from the catalog of TCR beta chain sequences. V and J gene assignment, in a later analysis, came from comparing TCR nucleotide sequences with IMGT/GENE-DB human TR gene sequences. A later analysis assigned CDR3 sequences and most-parsimonious VDJ recombination scenarios with the TCRdist pipeline. In a later analysis, each TCR beta chain was defined by its CDR3 amino acid sequence together with its V-gene family, and reads without a unique V-gene family were excluded. To address suspected cross-contamination and a sequencing artifact, a later analysis removed some 620 highly shared, low-generation-probability nucleotide sequences. For each public chain, a later analysis derived a clonal expansion index from normalized ranks of inferred template counts within each repertoire. In a later analysis, generation probabilities were computed using a VDJ recombination model fitted to out-of-frame rearrangements, and the results were checked against IGoR. In a later analysis, hypergeometric tests were used to score TCR-TCR, TCR-HLA and TCR-CMV co-occurrence, with a repertoire-size bias correction applied to TCR pairs. In a later analysis, false discovery rates were estimated by permuting HLA or CMV assignments 20 times. A later analysis grouped co-occurring TCRs with DBSCAN, adding TCRdist sequence similarity when clustering within HLA-allele-positive subsets. For co-occurrence clustering, repertoires with fewer than 30,000 or more than 120,000 public chains were excluded, along with roughly 5 repertoires with anomalous nucleotide sharing. The immuneACCESS repertoire file appears here via TCRdb, limited to in-frame rearrangements. These files lack a portion of the clones; in checked studies, under half of the deficit traces to unresolved V genes, and the cause of the others is not known. That table furnishes V, J and clone size, whereas the DNA furnished D and trimming. The sample contains 100,000 to 150,000 clones, around four fifths of them found a single time. The ten largest clonotypes hold 15% to 20% of the sample.

The cohort consisted of 666 healthy bone marrow donors. At the time of sampling, every cohort member was nominally healthy, though immune exposures that went unrecorded were likely present. The donor was CMV seropositive and was included in the group of 250 to 300 seropositive cohort members. Each donor provided a peripheral blood sample, and peripheral blood mononuclear cells were used for TCR beta sequencing. Genomic DNA extraction from the blood cell samples was performed with the Qiagen DNeasy Blood Extraction Kit. Trimming leaves V shorter by 1 base and J shorter by 0 bases, with the junction holding 9 bases beyond the gene matches. From the cysteine up to the phenylalanine, the CDR3 has a length of 17 residues. CDR3 DNA is the only sequence kept; it has 51 bases, read in frame from the first base. The germline V gene specifies SGHTA as CDR1 and FQGTGA as CDR2. Worth noting for this clone: There is no known antigen for this receptor. Per-base qualities were not stored, and no clone one base away is much larger.

Input material: PBMCs. Recombination connected TRBV7-3 to TRBJ2-7, and TRBD2 matches 7 of the central bases. The sequence derives from a man between 18 and 35 years old in good health and CMV-seropositive. The CDR3 is CASSLMGRDLSSYEQYF. Here is the DNA: TGTGCCAGCAGCTTAATGGGGAGGGACCTCAGCTCCTACGAGCAGTACTTC.